This T cell receptor beta chain was retrieved from a study of identical twins. Study-wide results and limits: Models underestimated out-of-frame TCR alpha sharing in monozygotic twins. Partial confounding of zero-insertion analyses by invariant MAIT and iNKT cells was possible.

This clonotype showed up many times. Its matching antigen is unknown. cDNA carried unique molecular identifiers, and a universal primer site was added by template switching. TCRdb reprocessed the 5' RACE reads with MiXCR, giving one entry per CDR3 protein. The sample has about 100,000 distinct CDR3 sequences, 5.9% seen once. Every sampled donor was Caucasian and healthy. The germline V and J ends were trimmed by 4 bases and 0 bases, with 6 bases remaining between them. This CDR3 comprises 14 residues. This chain uses TRBV12-3 or TRBV12-4 with TRBJ1-4, with no clear D. The sequence was collected from a woman aged 45-65 years in good health. Sequences were obtained from memory T cells sorted from blood. CDR3 in DNA: TGTGCCAGCAGTTCTTATGCAACTAATGAAAAACTGTTTTTT. It encodes CASSSYATNEKLFF.